The 17 T cell receptor beta chains given below trace back to one sample, sequenced in a study of CD8 T cells in ankylosing spondylitis. Overall study results and limits: Blood from ankylosing spondylitis patients appeared to carry a characteristic roughly eight-variant TCR beta motif.

TCRdb processed the 5' RACE reads anew with MiXCR; each CDR3 protein has one entry. The sample holds fewer than 550,000 distinct CDR3 sequences, about 5% seen once. These TCRs' antigens remain unknown. The sequencing sample was made of blood, either unsorted or a sorted T cell fraction (not recorded which). These receptors originate from a male donor with ankylosing spondylitis.

In its sample, this clonotype was seen many times. This rearrangement joins TRBV4-3 to TRBJ2-3; D might be TRBD2 (5 bases). CDR1 is LGHNA and CDR2 is YSLEER in the germline V gene. The CDR3 loop spans 15 amino acids. V lost 1 base to trimming and J lost 2 bases, with 10 bases between them. The CDR3 loop is CASSQASTHTDTQYF. The CDR3 DNA reads TGCGCCAGCAGCCAAGCTAGCACCCACACAGATACGCAGTATTTT.

In its sample, this clonotype was seen many times. The DNA of the CDR3 is TGCGCCAGCAGCCCCGGGTTCTACGAGCAGTACTTC. As protein: CASSPGFYEQYF. The chain combines TRBV5-1 with TRBJ2-7, with D unclear. V was pared by 4 bases and J by 3 bases, with 8 bases between. Germline V lookup: CDR1 SGHRS, CDR2 YFSETQ. The CDR3 is 12 residues long. The variable domain in full, completed from reference TRBV5-1 and TRBJ2-7, reads KAGVTQTPRYLIKTRGQQVTLSCSPISGHRSVSWYQQTPGQGLQFLFEYFSETQRNKGNFPGRFSGRQFSNSRSEMNVSTLELGDSALYLCASSPGFYEQYFGPGTRLTVT.

This clonotype was recorded at least ten times. V and J are TRBV5-1 and TRBJ2-2; D may correspond to TRBD1 or TRBD2 (5 bases each). This CDR3 region has 16 residues. Germline V gene data show CDR1 as SGHRS and CDR2 as YFSETQ. With 1 base removed from V and 1 base from J, the gap between germline ends came to 11 bases. The CDR3 spells CASSLWGTVNTGELFF. CDR3 sequence (DNA): TGCGCCAGCAGCTTGTGGGGGACGGTGAACACCGGGGAGCTGTTTTTT.

This clonotype has at least ten counts. CDR3 nucleotides: TGTGCCAGCAGCTTAGAGGGAGGGGCAGGGCTCGAGCAGTACTTC. The encoded protein is CASSLEGGAGLEQYF. The chain uses TRBV7-8 and TRBJ2-7; 7 nucleotides align to TRBD2. The CDR3 contains 15 residues. Germline lookup yields CDR1 SGHVS and CDR2 FQNEAQ. The ends lost 1 base at V and 6 bases at J; junction bases unmatched: 9.

This chain links TRBV4-3 with TRBJ2-1, with D perhaps given as TRBD1 or TRBD2 (7 bases each). V was cut by 1 base and J by 6 bases, with 19 bases left in between. CDR3 length: 17 amino acids. The V gene's germline CDR1 is LGHNA and CDR2 YSLEER. DNA for the CDR3: TGCGCCAGCAGCCAAGCCGTACCGGGACAGCGGGGCAATGAGCAGTTCTTC. It encodes CASSQAVPGQRGNEQFF.

This clonotype was found many times. This chain uses TRBV7-6 with TRBJ1-1; D is undetermined. CDR1 is SGHVS and CDR2 is FNYEAQ in the germline V gene. This CDR3 comprises 14 residues. Trimming stripped 5 bases from V and 1 base from J, with 11 bases between. The CDR3, as DNA: TGTGCCAGCAGCGCGGGGTATCGGAACACTGAAGCTTTCTTT. It yields the protein CASSAGYRNTEAFF.

This clonotype was recorded many times. The chain carries TRBV5-1 and TRBJ2-3; D is uncertain. Germline V gene sequence: CDR1 SGHRS, CDR2 YFSETQ. Between the trimmed V and J ends, which lost 5 bases and 2 bases, there was a span of 9 bases. This CDR3 has 13 residues. CDR3 sequence reads: CASRKEVTDTQYF. CDR3 nucleotides: TGCGCCAGCAGAAAGGAAGTCACAGATACGCAGTATTTT.

This clonotype was detected many times. This rearrangement joins TRBV5-5 to TRBJ1-1, with 8 nucleotides matching TRBD1. The CDR3 runs to 15 residues. Germline CDR1 SGHKS, CDR2 YYEKEE (reference sequence). V gave up 4 bases and J gave up 4 bases; unmatched junction bases: 9. The CDR3 region has the DNA TGTGCCAGCAGCCCTTTTTTCACAGGGGGCACTGAAGCTTTCTTT. Encoded protein: CASSPFFTGGTEAFF.

The table lists this clonotype with many counts. The chain is built from TRBV20-1 and TRBJ2-1, with D uncertain. Germline V lookup: CDR1 DFQATT, CDR2 SNEGSKA (reference sequence). V was clipped by 5 bases and J by 7 bases, with 12 bases between them. The CDR3 covers 12 residues. The CDR3 sequence is CSASLGLNEQFF. In DNA, the CDR3 is TGCAGTGCTTCTCTAGGCTTGAATGAGCAGTTCTTC.

This clonotype showed up many times. The chain couples TRBV20-1 to TRBJ1-2, with TRBD1 matching over 7 bases. Germline V gene lookup returns CDR1 DFQATT and CDR2 SNEGSKA (reference sequence). J gave up 4 bases and V 6 bases, and 14 bases lay outside the gene matches. The CDR3 has 15 amino acids. CDR3 bases: TGCAGTGCGGTCCTTTACAGGGGTGGTAGCTATGGCTACACCTTC. It yields the protein CSAVLYRGGSYGYTF.

This clonotype was counted only a few times. This chain connects TRBV7-9 to TRBJ2-5; D unclear. From germline, CDR1 is SEHNR and CDR2 FQNEAQ (reference sequence). Trimming pared 2 bases from V and 5 bases from J, leaving 9 bases between. This CDR3 has 13 amino acids. The CDR3 bases are TGTGCCAGCAGCTTACCCCGATGGGAGACCCAGTACTTC. Amino acid sequence: CASSLPRWETQYF.

This clonotype was picked up many times. V usage is TRBV4-1 and J usage is TRBJ2-2; D remains ambiguous. Germline values: CDR1 MGHRA, CDR2 YSYEKL. Between the trimmed V and J ends, which lost 5 bases and 1 base, there was a span of 14 bases. The CDR3 has 16 residues. The CDR3: CASSKATSMNTGELFF. CDR3 nucleotides: TGCGCCAGCAGCAAAGCCACCAGCATGAACACCGGGGAGCTGTTTTTT.

In its sample, this clonotype was seen many times. This chain connects TRBV10-3 to TRBJ1-4; D not certain. The germline gives CDR1 ENHRY, CDR2 SYGVKD. The CDR3 spans 14 residues. Trimming took off 3 bases at V and 7 bases at J, with 12 bases between the two ends. The CDR3 spells CAISDHALGEKLFF. Written as DNA, the CDR3 is TGTGCCATCAGTGATCATGCTCTGGGTGAAAAACTGTTTTTT.

At least ten counts were recorded for this clonotype. The chain uses TRBV5-5 and TRBJ1-5; D unresolved. V lost 3 bases, J lost 0 bases, and 7 bases lay in between. CDR1 is SGHKS and CDR2 is YYEKEE in the germline V gene (reference sequence). The CDR3 is made up of 14 amino acids. The CDR3 sequence: CASSWGSSNQPQHF. The CDR3 DNA is TGTGCCAGCAGCTGGGGTAGTAGCAATCAGCCCCAGCATTTT.

In its sample, this clonotype was seen many times. The chain recombines TRBV7-2 with TRBJ2-7; no definite D call. The germline gives CDR1 SGHTA, CDR2 FQGNSA. V was clipped by 6 bases and J by 6 bases, with 18 bases between them. CDR3 length equals 14 residues. The CDR3 loop is CASSLTTKRVEQYF. CDR3 nucleotide sequence: TGTGCCAGCAGTCTTACCACTAAACGAGTCGAGCAGTACTTC. Full variable domain (remainder filled in from reference TRBV7-2 and TRBJ2-7): GAGVSQSPSNKVTEKGKDVELRCDPISGHTALYWYRQSLGQGLEFLIYFQGNSAPDKSGLPSDRFSAERTGGSVSTLTIQRTQQEDSAVYLCASSLTTKRVEQYFGPGTRLTVT.

This clonotype was seen many times. The gene calls are TRBV3-1 and TRBJ2-3; D call uncertain. CDR1 LGHDT and CDR2 YNNKEL come from the germline V gene (reference sequence). The V gene lost 2 bases and the J gene lost 2 bases, with 2 bases spanning the gap. The CDR3 runs to 12 residues. The CDR3 is CASSQLTDTQYF. Written as DNA, the CDR3 is TGTGCCAGCAGCCAACTCACAGATACGCAGTATTTT.

Many counts were recorded for this clonotype. The chain recombines TRBV24-1 with TRBJ2-2; D uncertain. V was clipped by 9 bases and J by 3 bases, with 7 bases between them. The CDR3 is 12 residues long. Germline CDR1 is KGHDR and CDR2 is SFDVKD. CDR3 nucleotides: TGTGCCACCTCGTGGGACACCGGGGAGCTGTTTTTT. Protein sequence: CATSWDTGELFF.